The rows below give T cell receptor beta chains drawn from one sample of a study of graft-versus-host responses after intestinal transplantation. This table comes from immunoSEQ multiplex PCR, and its TCRdb copy is limited to in-frame clones, with some not included. Of under 25,000 clones listed, around nine tenths are singletons. This specimen consisted of PBMCs, obtained roughly 32 weeks after intestinal transplant. These receptors were taken from a human patient who received an intestinal transplant, so some T cells may come from the graft donor. The CDR3 runs from the conserved cysteine through the conserved F or W. Each record gives: J gene, clone size, V gene, CDR3 length, D gene, CDR3 DNA, CDR3 protein. A D gene is named only where the DNA matches it firmly. Clone size is not always given. Where it is, it says once, few, many or a class for expanded clones.

J gene: TRBJ2-2; clone size: NA; V gene: TRBV27; CDR3 length: 15; D gene: NA; CDR3 DNA: TGTGCCAGCAGTTTACTTGGGGGTCGCACCGGGGAGCTGTTTTTT; CDR3 protein: CASSLLGGRTGELFF
J gene: TRBJ2-5; clone size: NA; V gene: TRBV7-9; CDR3 length: 14; D gene: NA; CDR3 DNA: TGTGCCAGCAGCTTCCTGGTTGACCAAGAGACCCAGTACTTC; CDR3 protein: CASSFLVDQETQYF
J gene: TRBJ2-1; clone size: NA; V gene: TRBV4-1; CDR3 length: 15; D gene: TRBD1; CDR3 DNA: TGCGCCAGCAGCCAAGGACAGGGGGCCCACAATGAGCAGTTCTTC; CDR3 protein: CASSQGQGAHNEQFF
J gene: TRBJ2-2; clone size: NA; V gene: TRBV7-3; CDR3 length: 15; D gene: TRBD1; CDR3 DNA: TGTGCCAGCAGCTTAACCCGGACAGGGGCCGGGGAGCTGTTTTTT; CDR3 protein: CASSLTRTGAGELFF
J gene: TRBJ2-5; clone size: NA; V gene: TRBV6-1; CDR3 length: 12; D gene: TRBD1; CDR3 DNA: TGTGCCAGGGGACAGCACCAAGAGACCCAGTACTTC; CDR3 protein: CARGQHQETQYF
J gene: TRBJ2-1; clone size: NA; V gene: TRBV4-2; CDR3 length: 16; D gene: TRBD2; CDR3 DNA: TGTGCCAGCAGCCCTTCTAGCGGGGGGGGATACAATGAGCAGTTCTTC; CDR3 protein: CASSPSSGGGYNEQFF
J gene: TRBJ1-5; clone size: NA; V gene: TRBV4-2; CDR3 length: 18; D gene: NA; CDR3 DNA: TGTGCCAGCAGCCAAGAGGTCGGCGGGGTAATGAGCAATCAGCCCCAGCATTTT; CDR3 protein: CASSQEVGGVMSNQPQHF
J gene: TRBJ1-1; clone size: NA; V gene: TRBV29-1; CDR3 length: 13; D gene: NA; CDR3 DNA: TGCAGCGTTGAAAGCCCGGAGAACACTGAAGCTTTCTTT; CDR3 protein: CSVESPENTEAFF
J gene: TRBJ2-7; clone size: NA; V gene: TRBV9; CDR3 length: 14; D gene: NA; CDR3 DNA: TGTGCCAGCAGCGTAGGGCAGGGCGCCTACGAGCAGTACTTC; CDR3 protein: CASSVGQGAYEQYF
J gene: TRBJ1-1; clone size: NA; V gene: TRBV10-3; CDR3 length: 16; D gene: NA; CDR3 DNA: TGTGCCATCAGTGAGCACCAGGGCAAACAGAACACTGAAGCTTTCTTT; CDR3 protein: CAISEHQGKQNTEAFF
J gene: TRBJ1-1; clone size: NA; V gene: TRBV15; CDR3 length: 16; D gene: NA; CDR3 DNA: TGTGCCACCAGCGTAATCCTGGGACGACCTAACACTGAAGCTTTCTTT; CDR3 protein: CATSVILGRPNTEAFF
J gene: TRBJ2-3; clone size: NA; V gene: TRBV13; CDR3 length: 15; D gene: TRBD2; CDR3 DNA: TGTGCCAGCAGCCAAGGACTAGCGGTAACAGATACGCAGTATTTT; CDR3 protein: CASSQGLAVTDTQYF
J gene: TRBJ2-3; clone size: NA; V gene: TRBV7-9; CDR3 length: 15; D gene: NA; CDR3 DNA: TGTGCCAGCAGCTTAGGGGTAACTAGCACAGATACGCAGTATTTT; CDR3 protein: CASSLGVTSTDTQYF
J gene: TRBJ2-5; clone size: NA; V gene: TRBV6-5; CDR3 length: 15; D gene: TRBD2; CDR3 DNA: TGTGCCAGCAGAGGACTAGCGGGGGGGGAAGAGACCCAGTACTTC; CDR3 protein: CASRGLAGGEETQYF
J gene: TRBJ2-3; clone size: NA; V gene: TRBV11-2; CDR3 length: 15; D gene: NA; CDR3 DNA: TGTGCCAGCAGCCCACAGGGACAACCTCTGGATACGCAGTATTTT; CDR3 protein: CASSPQGQPLDTQYF
J gene: TRBJ2-2; clone size: NA; V gene: TRBV7-3; CDR3 length: 14; D gene: NA; CDR3 DNA: TGTGCCAGCAGCCCAGGACTATACACCGGGGAGCTGTTTTTT; CDR3 protein: CASSPGLYTGELFF
J gene: TRBJ1-5; clone size: NA; V gene: TRBV2; CDR3 length: 15; D gene: NA; CDR3 DNA: TGTGCCAGCAGTGAAACCGCGGCACAGAATCAGCCCCAGCATTTT; CDR3 protein: CASSETAAQNQPQHF
J gene: TRBJ2-5; clone size: NA; V gene: TRBV7-7; CDR3 length: 16; D gene: NA; CDR3 DNA: TGTGCCAGCAGCCCCCCCGGGCTAGCAGAACAAGAGACCCAGTACTTC; CDR3 protein: CASSPPGLAEQETQYF
J gene: TRBJ2-5; clone size: once; V gene: TRBV10-3; CDR3 length: 12; D gene: NA; CDR3 DNA: TGTGCCATCAGTGAGTCGCAAGAGACCCAGTACTTC; CDR3 protein: CAISESQETQYF
J gene: TRBJ2-2; clone size: NA; V gene: TRBV27; CDR3 length: 17; D gene: TRBD2; CDR3 DNA: TGTGCCAGCAGTTTAACCGTAGCGGGGGGGCGGCACGGGGAGCTGTTTTTT; CDR3 protein: CASSLTVAGGRHGELFF
J gene: TRBJ1-5; clone size: NA; V gene: TRBV15; CDR3 length: 17; D gene: NA; CDR3 DNA: TGTGCCACCAGCAGAGAGTCGGCGGGGAATAGCAATCAGCCCCAGCATTTT; CDR3 protein: CATSRESAGNSNQPQHF
J gene: TRBJ1-5; clone size: NA; V gene: TRBV6-1; CDR3 length: 10; D gene: NA; CDR3 DNA: TGTGCCTCGCCAAATCAGCCCCAGCATTTT; CDR3 protein: CASPNQPQHF
J gene: TRBJ1-5; clone size: NA; V gene: TRBV7-8; CDR3 length: 16; D gene: NA; CDR3 DNA: TGTGCCAGCAGCCGCCTCCAAGTTAATAGCAATCAGCCCCAGCATTTT; CDR3 protein: CASSRLQVNSNQPQHF
J gene: TRBJ2-1; clone size: NA; V gene: TRBV5-1; CDR3 length: 18; D gene: TRBD1; CDR3 DNA: TGCGCCAGCAGCTTGGGTGTTCTGGGACAGGGGCCCTACAATGAGCAGTTCTTC; CDR3 protein: CASSLGVLGQGPYNEQFF
J gene: TRBJ2-1; clone size: NA; V gene: TRBV6-1; CDR3 length: 13; D gene: TRBD2; CDR3 DNA: TGTGCCAGCAGCGGGGGGGCCTTTGATGAGCAGTTCTTC; CDR3 protein: CASSGGAFDEQFF
J gene: TRBJ2-7; clone size: NA; V gene: TRBV18; CDR3 length: 14; D gene: NA; CDR3 DNA: TGTGCCAGCTCCTCTCCGGCAGGGGCCTACGAGCAGTACTTC; CDR3 protein: CASSSPAGAYEQYF
J gene: TRBJ1-4; clone size: NA; V gene: TRBV7-2; CDR3 length: 15; D gene: NA; CDR3 DNA: TGTGCCAGCAGCTTAGCCCAGACCTCTAATGAAAAACTGTTTTTT; CDR3 protein: CASSLAQTSNEKLFF
J gene: TRBJ1-4; clone size: NA; V gene: TRBV27; CDR3 length: 15; D gene: NA; CDR3 DNA: TGTGCCAGCAGTTTCCAAAACACAGGCACCGAAAAACTGTTTTTT; CDR3 protein: CASSFQNTGTEKLFF